These 15 T cell receptor beta chains were sequenced from one sample in a study of human T cells and chemical hapten exposure. As for time point: patch test 3, about 24 weeks after DPC sensitization. The treatment: therapeutic diphenylcyclopropenone sensitization with weekly scalp DPC. TCRdb re-called the RACE reads through MiXCR, storing one row per CDR3 protein. The sample shows 50,000 to 70,000 distinct CDR3 sequences, 9.5% to 15% of them seen only once. The sample in question was whole blood, obtained in connection with sensitization to the hapten diphenylcyclopropenone (DPC). These receptors were taken from a man in his thirties or forties with alopecia areata. Some clones in this sample may be carry-over from other donors' samples.

This clonotype was observed at least ten times. The genes are TRBV7-2 and TRBJ2-7; no definite D call. CDR1 and CDR2 from the germline V gene are SGHTA and FQGNSA. The CDR3 is 13 residues long. Trimming stripped 3 bases from V and 6 bases from J, with 12 bases between. In nucleotides, the CDR3 is TGTGCCAGCAGCTTGGGGAACCTCGTCGAGCAGTACTTC. It encodes CASSLGNLVEQYF.

In its sample, this clonotype was seen a few times. The V gene is TRBV29-1, the J gene TRBJ1-4; the D is unclear. Germline V lookup: CDR1 SQVTM, CDR2 ANQGSEA. The CDR3 runs 13 residues. The V and J ends lost 4 bases and 0 bases respectively, with 6 bases between them. In DNA form, the CDR3 reads TGCAGCGTTGTGAACCCAACTAATGAAAAACTGTTTTTT. This sequence encodes CSVVNPTNEKLFF.

This clonotype has at least ten counts. This CDR3 is CASSLQQISAKNIQYF. In DNA form, the CDR3 reads TGCGCCAGCAGCTTACAACAGATTAGTGCCAAAAACATTCAGTACTTC. The V call is TRBV5-1, the J call TRBJ2-4; D not certain. The CDR3 consists of 16 residues. Germline lookup yields CDR1 SGHRS and CDR2 YFSETQ. The V gene lost 2 bases and the J gene lost 1 base, with 13 bases spanning the gap.

This clonotype was counted ten times or more. This chain uses TRBV5-1 with TRBJ1-2; 7 positions match TRBD1. Germline V CDR1 and CDR2: SGHRS, YFSETQ. Unmatched junction bases numbered 3, after V lost 0 bases and J lost 4 bases. This CDR3 is built from 14 residues. The CDR3 region is CASSLGQGSYGYTF. The CDR3 region has the DNA TGCGCCAGCAGCTTGGGACAGGGAAGCTATGGCTACACCTTC.

On this clonotype itself: One end of the junction fails to match germline, which may point to a read error. CDR3 in amino acids: CASSYSTSTYNEQLF. The CDR3 DNA reads as TGTGCCAGCAGTTACTCGACTAGTACCTACAATGAGCAGCTCTTC. The chain links TRBV6-6 to TRBJ2-1, with D perhaps matching TRBD2 (6 bases). The length of the CDR3 is 15 residues. Germline CDR1 reads MNHNY; CDR2 reads SVGAGI (reference sequence).

This clonotype was counted ten times or more. V gene TRBV4-3 combines with J gene TRBJ2-1, with a tentative D call TRBD1 (6 bases). This CDR3 contains 13 residues. Trimming stripped 6 bases from V and 6 bases from J, with 12 bases between. Germline lookup yields CDR1 LGHNA and CDR2 YSLEER. For the CDR3, the DNA is TGCGCCAGCAGTCTACAGGGCGGCAATGAGCAGTTCTTC. This gives the protein CASSLQGGNEQFF.

The chain is built from TRBV18 and TRBJ1-5, with D unresolved. V gave up 3 bases and J gave up 0 bases, with 9 bases separating them. CDR1 and CDR2 (germline): KGHSH, LQKENI. The CDR3 contains 15 residues. The DNA for the CDR3 is TGTGCCAGCTCACCTTCTCAGCTTAGCAATCAGCCCCAGCATTTT. Its translation is CASSPSQLSNQPQHF.

In this sample, this clonotype turned up many times. The chain is built from TRBV19 and TRBJ1-4; a possible D gene is TRBD1 (5 bases). Trimming took 8 bases from V and 5 from J, leaving 15 bases between them. The CDR3 contains 14 residues. Germline values: CDR1 LNHDA, CDR2 SQIVND (reference sequence). CDR3 protein: CASQDRDFNEKLFF. CDR3 sequence (DNA): TGTGCCAGTCAAGACCGGGACTTCAATGAAAAACTGTTTTTT. Drawing the rest from reference TRBV19 and TRBJ1-4, the complete variable domain is DGGITQSPKYLFRKEGQNVTLSCEQNLNHDAMYWYRQDPGQGLRLIYYSQIVNDFQKGDIAEGYSVSREKKESFPLTVTSAQKNPTAFYLCASQDRDFNEKLFFGSGTQLSVL.

This clonotype was found a few times. The chain couples TRBV27 to TRBJ2-7; no reliable D call. Germline loops: CDR1 MNHEY, CDR2 SMNVEV (reference sequence). V lost 6 bases, J lost 2 bases, and 11 bases lay in between. The length of the CDR3 is 13 residues. The CDR3 DNA sequence: TGTGCCAGCAGCCCCCGGGCCCCCTACGAGCAGTACTTC. Protein sequence: CASSPRAPYEQYF.

A few counts support this clonotype. This chain connects TRBV6-1 to TRBJ2-3; TRBD2 matches 9 bases. The CDR3 has 17 residues. Germline CDR1 reads MNHNS; CDR2 reads SASEGT. Trimming at V came to 1 base and at J to 1 base, leaving 6 bases not matched to a gene. CDR3 in DNA: TGTGCCAGCAGTGAAGAGGGTAGCGGGGGACGCACAGATACGCAGTATTTT. Translation gives CASSEEGSGGRTDTQYF.

This clonotype appeared many times. This rearrangement joins TRBV29-1 to TRBJ1-1; 8 bases line up with TRBD1. CDR1 is SQVTM and CDR2 is ANQGSEA in the germline V gene. The ends lost 7 bases at V and 1 base at J; junction bases unmatched: 2. The CDR3 consists of 12 residues. DNA of the CDR3: TGCAGCGCCGGGACAGGGAACACTGAAGCTTTCTTT. Translation: CSAGTGNTEAFF.

There are a few counts of this clonotype. The chain recombines TRBV28 with TRBJ1-1; D is ambiguous. The germline CDR1 and CDR2 sequences are MDHEN and SYDVKM. This CDR3 is 13 amino acids long. Trimming removed 5 bases from V and 0 bases from J, with 7 bases in between. The CDR3, as DNA: TGTGCCAGCAGTGTACACATGAACACTGAAGCTTTCTTT. It is translated as CASSVHMNTEAFF.

This clonotype has a count of ten or more. V gene TRBV12-3 or TRBV12-4 combines with J gene TRBJ1-2; D remains unclear. The CDR3 length is 12 residues. Trimming left V 8 bases short and J 3 bases short, with 10 bases between. The CDR3 DNA reads TGTGCCAGCGGGTCCGTCTACTATGGCTACACCTTC. It specifies CASGSVYYGYTF.

The chain recombines TRBV10-3 with TRBJ1-1; 8 bases are shared with TRBD1. The ends lost 10 bases at V and 7 bases at J; junction bases unmatched: 8. The germline CDR1 and CDR2 sequences are ENHRY and SYGVKD. CDR3 length: 12 amino acids. The CDR3 here is CATGQGVGEAFF. Here the CDR3 DNA reads TGTGCCACCGGACAGGGAGTGGGTGAAGCTTTCTTT.

The rearrangement links TRBV11-1 to TRBJ2-1; no definite D call. The V gene lost 5 bases and the J gene lost 5 bases, with 16 bases spanning the gap. This CDR3 is 15 amino acids long. Germline CDR1 and CDR2: SGHAT and FQDESV (reference sequence). The CDR3 loop reads CASSTHASLNNEQFF. CDR3 DNA sequence: TGTGCCAGCAGCACCCACGCGTCCCTCAACAATGAGCAGTTCTTC.